This is a list of T cell receptor beta chains from one sample in a study of T-cell reconstitution after alpha-beta-depleted transplantation in children. Each CDR3 protein gets one entry after TCRdb re-called the PCR reads with MiXCR. The sample yields about 610,000 distinct CDR3 sequences, 10% seen once. Sequenced material: PBMCs from the stem cell graft donor, taken from the stem cell graft. The origin of the receptors is a human donor who donated a stem cell graft to a child with acute myeloid leukemia. The conserved cysteine and the conserved F or W are not part of the CDR3 here. Fields, in order: clone size, J gene, D gene, V gene, CDR3 protein. D genes are given only for firm matches. Some rows have no size entry. The others give once, few or many, or a class for an expanded clone.

>.|TRBJ2-5|TRBD2|TRBV20-1
SALPGTSGSETQY
>many|TRBJ2-5|TRBD2|TRBV7-2
ASSLAPLAGPGQETQY
>few|TRBJ2-2|TRBD2|TRBV28
ASIVSGSGELF
>.|TRBJ2-7|TRBD1|TRBV7-2
ASSRNRDRGAYEQY
>.|TRBJ2-7|TRBD1|TRBV15
ATSQDRGQGSYEQY
>.|TRBJ2-1|TRBD1|TRBV20-1
SAPGTGGNEQF
>many|TRBJ2-7|.|TRBV20-1
SARVEPSPQQY
>many|TRBJ2-2|TRBD1|TRBV7-2
ASSPEGALYTGELF
>few|TRBJ2-1|TRBD1|TRBV12-3/TRBV12-4
ASRPRTGSYNEQF
>.|TRBJ1-4|.|TRBV7-9
ASSSDRLAANEKLF
>many|TRBJ2-3|.|TRBV10-3
AISEPGSKGADTQY
>many|TRBJ1-5|TRBD1|TRBV12-3/TRBV12-4
ASGQGRNQPQH
>.|TRBJ2-4|.|TRBV7-3
ASSLSPGGIQY
>many|TRBJ2-7|TRBD1|TRBV20-1
SALGRTGAWEQY
>.|TRBJ2-1|.|TRBV20-1
SVPPPQRATYNEQF
>few|TRBJ1-5|.|TRBV6-2/TRBV6-3
ASSYWALNQPQH
>.|TRBJ2-5|.|TRBV15
ATSREGVSRPGETQY
>few|TRBJ2-7|.|TRBV5-5
ASSFAGLYEQY
>many|TRBJ2-1|TRBD1|TRBV7-3
ASSIKTGTGNNEQF
>few|TRBJ2-7|.|TRBV5-1
ASSWSGSYEQY
>few|TRBJ2-7|.|TRBV6-5
ASSYPGAYEQY
>few|TRBJ2-7|TRBD1|TRBV12-3/TRBV12-4
ASSFRTGASSYEQY
>few|TRBJ2-2|.|TRBV29-1
SVEQGTGELF
>few|TRBJ2-2|.|TRBV6-2/TRBV6-3
ASSYISGGELF
>few|TRBJ2-3|.|TRBV7-2
ASSLSGDTDTQY
>few|TRBJ2-1|TRBD2|TRBV12-3/TRBV12-4
ASSPPGGRGSYNEQF
>.|TRBJ2-4|TRBD2|TRBV29-1
SVGEAGTSVHIQY